A selection of T cell receptor beta chains follows, all from one sample in a study of glioma-infiltrating T cells. TCRdb recomputed calls from the multiplex PCR reads with MiXCR, one row per CDR3 protein. Of around 43,000 distinct CDR3 sequences in the sample, 20% to 25% were seen once. The sample comprised glioma tissue, nonneoplastic brain tissue, or PBMCs (not recorded which). The receptor set was obtained from a human donor with low-grade glioma or glioblastoma, undergoing nonglioma brain surgery, or in good health (not recorded which). Both conserved end residues are part of each CDR3. Fields, in order: J gene, D gene, CDR3 length, clone size, V gene, CDR3 DNA, CDR3 protein. The D gene is left open where the match is weak. The size entry is marked missing in some rows and otherwise reads once, few, many or a size class.

TRBJ2-5,TRBD1,19,few,TRBV3-1,TGTGCCAGCAGCGCACTCCGGGACAGGGACGGGGGGCAACAAGAGACCCAGTACTTC,CASSALRDRDGGQQETQYF
TRBJ1-1,NA,11,many,TRBV28,TGTGCCAGCAGTTTCAGCACTGAAGCTTTCTTT,CASSFSTEAFF
TRBJ2-3,NA,14,NA,TRBV2,TGTGCCAGCAGGGAAAGGGACAACTCAGATACGCAGTATTTT,CASRERDNSDTQYF
TRBJ2-1,NA,15,large,TRBV20-1,TGCAGTGCTAGAAGACAGGTTTCGGTCTACAATGAGCAGTTCTTC,CSARRQVSVYNEQFF
TRBJ2-3,TRBD1,13,NA,TRBV12-3/TRBV12-4,TGTGCCAGCTACGAGGGGGCACAAGATACGCAGTATTTT,CASYEGAQDTQYF
TRBJ2-5,NA,13,many,TRBV7-2,TGTGCCAGCAGCTCGGTGCGGCAAGAGACCCAGTACTTC,CASSSVRQETQYF
TRBJ2-1,TRBD2,17,many,TRBV25-1,TGTGCCAGCAGTGACCTCTATAGCGGGGGCGGGGAAAATGAGCAGTTCTTC,CASSDLYSGGGENEQFF
TRBJ1-5,NA,18,many,TRBV2,TGTGCCAGCAGCGGGGATGGAGACGAACACTATAGCAATCAGCCCCAGCATTTT,CASSGDGDEHYSNQPQHF
TRBJ2-3,TRBD2,16,many,TRBV11-3,TGTGCCAGCACCCTGGAACTAGCGGCCGACACAGATACGCAGTATTTT,CASTLELAADTDTQYF
TRBJ2-1,NA,12,many,TRBV27,TGTGCCAGCAGTCAACAGGGTAATGAGCAGTTCTTC,CASSQQGNEQFF
TRBJ1-2,TRBD1,15,many,TRBV2,TGTGCCACTAAAGCTCCAGGGGGCACCCACTATGGCTACACCTTC,CATKAPGGTHYGYTF
TRBJ1-5,TRBD1,14,NA,TRBV12-3/TRBV12-4,TGTGCCAGCAGTTCGACAGGGGTTACACAGCCCCAGCATTTT,CASSSTGVTQPQHF
TRBJ2-1,NA,16,NA,TRBV2,TGTGCCAGCAGTGAGTGGGGCTTTAGGGGGAAGAATGAGCAGTTCTTC,CASSEWGFRGKNEQFF
TRBJ2-1,TRBD2,15,many,TRBV6-6,TGTGCCAGCAGTTACCCTAGCGGTTCCTACAATGAGCAGTTCTTC,CASSYPSGSYNEQFF
TRBJ2-1,NA,15,many,TRBV7-9,TGTGCCAGCAGCTTAGCGCCCAGCGGTGGGATTGAGCAGTTCTTC,CASSLAPSGGIEQFF